This paragraph reports one T cell receptor beta chain. What it binds is not known. The TCRbeta library was prepared with unique molecular identifiers. MiXCR, applied by TCRdb to the PCR reads, yields one record per CDR3 protein. The sample gives around 230,000 distinct CDR3 sequences, approximately 15% of which show up once; around 45% is in the top ten. This entry comes from a study of T-cell reconstitution after alpha-beta-depleted transplantation in children. The V segment lost 2 bases and the J segment 3 bases; nucleotides outside the gene matches: 9. The CDR3 is 17 residues long. Per the germline V gene, CDR1 is SGHTA and CDR2 is FQGNSA. Regarding the study as a whole: At around two months after transplant, the alpha-beta T cells were reportedly derived from several hundred expanded clones that came from non-depleted graft cells.

The chain joins TRBV7-2 to TRBJ1-3; 8 bases fit TRBD1. The sequenced sample was PBMCs, mostly from graft donor cells, obtained 360 days after TCRalphabeta/CD19-depleted stem cell transplant. The receptor comes from a male patient between 2 and 9 years old who had a stem cell transplant for acute lymphoblastic leukemia, so the T cells may come from the graft donor. This chain's CDR3 is CASSLIGGQGIGNTIYF. DNA for the CDR3: TGTGCCAGCAGCTTAATTGGCGGACAGGGCATTGGAAACACCATATATTTT.